A selection of T cell receptor beta chains follows, all from one sample in a study of response to subunit inactivated influenza vaccine. Each CDR3 protein gets one entry after TCRdb re-called the RT-PCR reads with MiXCR. The sample lists over 150,000 distinct CDR3 sequences, about 11% occurring once. The sequenced sample was CD8+ T cells sorted from PBMCs, obtained less than 30 months after vaccination. The receptors here all came from a man between 45 and 75 years old who received an inactivated influenza vaccine. Each CDR3 is given with its conserved first and last residue. The D gene is left open where the match is weak.

-,TRBJ2-1,TRBV5-1,CASSLGWASSYNEQFF
-,TRBJ2-1,TRBV15,CATTKGSNEQFF
-,TRBJ2-1,TRBV5-4,CASSTGPEGLEQFF
TRBD2,TRBJ2-7,TRBV20-1,CSAREPTSGGSYEQYF
TRBD1,TRBJ2-7,TRBV4-1,CASSQRRQGALYEQYF
-,TRBJ1-6,TRBV6-5,CASSYSGGGWNSPLHF
-,TRBJ1-6,TRBV7-2,CASSYPRGGGINSPLHF
-,TRBJ2-4,TRBV28,CASSFPGELAKNIQYF
TRBD2,TRBJ2-7,TRBV27,CASSIAGAYEQYF
TRBD2,TRBJ2-3,TRBV10-3,CAISETSSRGVMNTQYF
-,TRBJ2-3,TRBV6-2/TRBV6-3,CASTSNEASADTQYF
-,TRBJ2-7,TRBV29-1,CSVVRGAYEQYF
-,TRBJ2-7,TRBV12-3/TRBV12-4,CASRGTQDISYEQYF
TRBD2,TRBJ2-1,TRBV28,CASSLGLAVNEQFF
TRBD2,TRBJ2-5,TRBV12-3/TRBV12-4,CASSPFLRSGNTETQYF
TRBD1,TRBJ2-3,TRBV7-7,CASSPGGGDTQYF
TRBD2,TRBJ2-3,TRBV4-2,CASSQGVSGSSDTQYF
TRBD1,TRBJ1-5,TRBV12-3/TRBV12-4,CASSPGQGVFQPQHF
TRBD2,TRBJ2-7,TRBV20-1,CSARPGLEAYEQYF
TRBD2,TRBJ2-5,TRBV4-1,CASSHLQAGVETQYF
TRBD1,TRBJ2-7,TRBV6-5,CASSYGRKTGTYEQYF
-,TRBJ1-2,TRBV20-1,CSAPGSLNYGYTF